The 28 T cell receptor beta chains below were found in one sample sequenced in a study of blood T cell repertoires in COVID-19. Clones were sequenced by immunoSEQ multiplex PCR, and TCRdb holds only the in-frame ones, with some missing. Of approximately 220,000 clones in the sample, 75% to 90% were seen once. Sequenced material: PBMCs or T cells enriched from blood (not recorded which). These receptors all stem from a woman between 18 and 30 years old in a cohort exposed to, infected with or recovered from COVID-19 (not recorded which).

The chain uses TRBV6-5 and TRBJ1-1, with D uncertain. Germline V CDR1 and CDR2: MNHEY, SVGAGI. Trimming cost V 7 bases and J 4 bases, with 10 bases left between them. The CDR3 spans 12 residues. CDR3 coding DNA: TGTGCCAGCAAACCGGGTGGCACTGAAGCTTTCTTT. Translating gives CASKPGGTEAFF.

The rearrangement links TRBV15 to TRBJ1-6; TRBD1 might be the D (6 bases). V was cut by 3 bases and J by 0 bases, with 9 bases left in between. CDR1 and CDR2 from the germline V gene are LNHNV and YYDKDF (reference sequence). The CDR3 loop spans 16 amino acids. The DNA of the CDR3 is TGTGCCACCAGCAGGGACAGTAGCTCCTATAATTCACCCCTCCACTTT. Its translation is CATSRDSSSYNSPLHF.

The chain couples TRBV5-1 to TRBJ1-6; 8 nucleotides match TRBD1. CDR1 is SGHRS and CDR2 is YFSETQ in the germline V gene. The CDR3 runs 16 residues. The V and J ends lost 0 bases and 5 bases, in that order; junction bases with no gene match: 4. The DNA for the CDR3 is TGCGCCAGCAGCTTGGAACAGGGGGGTCATAATTCACCCCTCCACTTT. It codes for CASSLEQGGHNSPLHF.

The rearrangement uses TRBV19 and TRBJ1-3; D uncertain. Germline CDR1 and CDR2: LNHDA and SQIVND (reference sequence). Trimming cost V 8 bases and J 0 bases, with 8 bases left between them. The CDR3 extends over 13 amino acids. CDR3 amino acids: CASHSSSGNTIYF. CDR3 DNA sequence: TGTGCCAGTCACAGCAGCTCTGGAAACACCATATATTTT.

The rearrangement joins TRBV4-1 to TRBJ2-5; the match to TRBD2 covers 11 bases. The CDR3 covers 16 residues. Germline V CDR1 and CDR2: MGHRA, YSYEKL. V was clipped by 4 bases and J by 0 bases; unmatched bases: 4. The CDR3 spells CASSRQLAGDQETQYF. The CDR3 DNA follows: TGCGCCAGCAGCCGACAACTAGCGGGAGACCAAGAGACCCAGTACTTC.

The CDR3 region has the DNA TGTGCCAGTAGTATAATACTCCCGGGGAACACTGAAGCTTTCTTT. Translating it yields CASSIILPGNTEAFF. J is TRBJ1-1 and V is TRBV19; D remains unclear. Germline-derived CDR1 and CDR2 are LNHDA and SQIVND (reference sequence). The ends were cut back, 2 bases at V and 1 base at J, with 11 bases in the middle. The CDR3 length is 15 residues.

This clone was seen only a few times. This chain's CDR3 is CASRTGTENSPLHF. In nucleotides, the CDR3 is TGTGCCAGCAGAACCGGGACAGAGAATTCACCCCTCCACTTT. The chain has TRBV6-5 and TRBJ1-6; 7 nucleotides align to TRBD1. The V and J ends lost 6 bases and 7 bases, in that order; junction bases with no gene match: 6. The length of the CDR3 is 14 residues. Germline values: CDR1 MNHEY, CDR2 SVGAGI.

This clone was counted once. This rearrangement joins TRBV11-3 to TRBJ1-1, with a tentative D call TRBD1 (6 bases). The V and J ends lost 3 bases and 7 bases respectively, with 24 bases between them. This CDR3 has 17 residues. Germline-derived CDR1 and CDR2 are SGHNT and YENEEA. DNA of the CDR3: TGTGCCAGCAGCTTCGAAAAGGGGGGGGCGGTTTATGGTGAAGCTTTCTTT. It translates to CASSFEKGGAVYGEAFF.

In DNA form, the CDR3 reads TGTGCCAGCAGCTTGTTTGGGACAGGGACCGAGCAGTACTTC. Protein product: CASSLFGTGTEQYF. The gene calls are TRBV5-6 and TRBJ2-7; 9 bases match TRBD1. Germline V gene lookup returns CDR1 SGHDT and CDR2 YYEEEE. This CDR3 spans 14 amino acids. V gave up 1 base and J gave up 6 bases; unmatched junction bases: 5. Based on the CDR3 plus reference TRBV5-6 and TRBJ2-7, the full variable domain is DAGVTQSPTHLIKTRGQQVTLRCSPKSGHDTVSWYQQALGQGPQFIFQYYEEEERQRGNFPDRFSGHQFPNYSSELNVNALLLGDSALYLCASSLFGTGTEQYFGPGTRLTVT.

CDR3 sequence: CASSYAPGSEKLFF. The CDR3 DNA reads as TGTGCCAGCAGTTACGCTCCGGGTTCTGAAAAACTGTTTTTT. The V and J genes are TRBV6-5 and TRBJ1-4; D is unresolved. V lost 2 bases and J 7 bases, leaving 11 bases between the germline ends. Germline CDR1 MNHEY, CDR2 SVGAGI. This CDR3 has 14 residues.

This clone was observed once. The chain joins TRBV5-1 to TRBJ2-2; no reliable D call. V was cut by 0 bases and J by 4 bases, with 7 bases left in between. The germline V gene has CDR1 SGHRS and CDR2 YFSETQ. There are 14 residues in the CDR3. CDR3 amino acids: CASSLEYGTGELFF. The CDR3 DNA is TGCGCCAGCAGCTTGGAGTACGGCACCGGGGAGCTGTTTTTT.

V gene TRBV7-6 combines with J gene TRBJ2-1; the match to TRBD2 covers 11 bases. V gave up 4 bases and J gave up 3 bases; unmatched junction bases: 11. Germline V gene lookup returns CDR1 SGHVS and CDR2 FNYEAQ. This CDR3 has 18 residues. The CDR3 reads CASSSGTSGVGSYNEQFF. CDR3 coding DNA: TGTGCCAGCAGCTCCGGGACTAGCGGAGTTGGGAGCTACAATGAGCAGTTCTTC.

This rearrangement joins TRBV5-1 to TRBJ2-1, with TRBD1 matching over 10 bases. This CDR3 region has 16 residues. V was pared by 0 bases and J by 8 bases, with 8 bases of the junction left unmatched. Germline values: CDR1 SGHRS, CDR2 YFSETQ. The CDR3 loop is CASSLGVGQGRDEQFF. The CDR3 DNA follows: TGCGCCAGCAGCTTGGGGGTGGGACAGGGGCGTGATGAGCAGTTCTTC.

The chain combines TRBV3-1 (or the pseudogene TRBV3-2) with TRBJ2-2, with no clear D. Germline CDR1 and CDR2: LGHDT and YNNKEL (reference sequence). Trimming pared 5 bases from V and 6 bases from J, leaving 10 bases between. The CDR3 spans 13 residues. The CDR3 region is CASSWASPGELFF. CDR3 bases: TGTGCCAGCAGCTGGGCCTCCCCCGGGGAGCTGTTTTTT.

The rearrangement links TRBV27 to TRBJ2-7; 8 bases fit TRBD1. Germline lookup yields CDR1 MNHEY and CDR2 SMNVEV (reference sequence). The CDR3 totals 15 residues. The ends lost 3 bases at V and 6 bases at J; junction bases unmatched: 10. For the CDR3, the DNA is TGTGCCAGCAGTTTGAACAGGGGGGAAGTAACCGAGCAGTACTTC. This gives the protein CASSLNRGEVTEQYF.

V is TRBV18 and J is TRBJ1-1; 7 positions agree with TRBD1. The V and J ends lost 3 bases and 0 bases, in that order; junction bases with no gene match: 7. CDR1 and CDR2 from the germline V gene are KGHSH and LQKENI. CDR3 length: 16 residues. The CDR3 sequence: CASSPRDSLMNTEAFF. CDR3 nucleotide sequence: TGTGCCAGCTCACCGCGGGACAGCCTTATGAACACTGAAGCTTTCTTT.

V is TRBV6-5 and J is TRBJ2-2, with D possibly matching TRBD1 (5 bases). The CDR3 contains 15 residues. Germline assignment: CDR1 MNHEY and CDR2 SVGAGI. Trimming shortened V by 6 bases and J by 1 base, and 12 bases separated the two germline ends. CDR3 protein: CASRNGHLNTGELFF. DNA of the CDR3: TGTGCCAGCAGAAACGGACACCTGAACACCGGGGAGCTGTTTTTT.

The chain has TRBV15 and TRBJ1-3; D possibly corresponds to TRBD1 (5 bases). Germline CDR1 LNHNV, CDR2 YYDKDF (reference sequence). This CDR3 has 15 residues. The V end lost 7 bases, the J end lost 2 bases, and 15 bases lay between the germline ends. In DNA form, the CDR3 reads TGTGCCACCATGCGGACAACTTCGGCTGGAAACACCATATATTTT. As protein: CATMRTTSAGNTIYF.

This clone was picked up a small number of times. The chain has TRBV27 and TRBJ1-5, with 7 nucleotides matching TRBD1. Trimming removed 5 bases from V and 2 bases from J; junction bases left unmatched: 6. Germline lookup yields CDR1 MNHEY and CDR2 SMNVEV (reference sequence). The CDR3 contains 15 residues. CDR3 loop: CASSLRGYGNQPQHF. The CDR3 coding sequence is TGTGCCAGCAGTCTCAGGGGGTATGGCAATCAGCCCCAGCATTTT.

The chain links TRBV7-9 to TRBJ1-1, with TRBD1 matching over 8 bases. Germline V gives CDR1 SEHNR, CDR2 FQNEAQ (reference sequence). The CDR3 spans 16 residues. V lost 4 bases, J lost 0 bases, and 7 bases stayed unmatched. The CDR3 sequence: CASSWDRSRLNTEAFF. CDR3 in DNA: TGTGCCAGCAGCTGGGACAGGAGCAGGCTGAACACTGAAGCTTTCTTT.

The table lists this clone with a count of one. The chain couples TRBV15 to TRBJ1-5; D is unclear. Looked up from germline, CDR1 is LNHNV and CDR2 is YYDKDF (reference sequence). Trimming took 0 bases from V and 6 from J, leaving 12 bases between them. The CDR3 contains 15 residues. The CDR3 protein is CATSRDIGDPQPQHF. The CDR3 region has the DNA TGTGCCACCAGCAGAGATATCGGGGATCCTCAGCCCCAGCATTTT.

This chain links TRBV30 with TRBJ2-1; 8 bases align to TRBD2. The CDR3 runs 11 residues. Trimming at V came to 4 bases and at J to 12 bases, leaving 5 bases not matched to a gene. The germline CDR1 and CDR2 sequences are GTSNPN and SVGIG (reference sequence). The CDR3 DNA follows: TGTGCCTGGACCTTAGCGGGACGGCAGTTCTTC. This encodes CAWTLAGRQFF.

This rearrangement joins TRBV5-4 to TRBJ2-7, with D tentatively TRBD1 (5 bases). Trimming removed 4 bases from V and 3 bases from J, with 17 bases in between. Germline assignment: CDR1 SGHNT and CDR2 YYREEE (reference sequence). This CDR3 is 15 amino acids long. The CDR3 nucleotides read TGTGCCAGCAGCGGGGCGTTGGCCCCCGGCTACGAGCAGTACTTC. Its protein is CASSGALAPGYEQYF.

This chain uses TRBV5-1 with TRBJ2-5; D gene ambiguous. CDR1 is SGHRS, CDR2 YFSETQ, per germline. This CDR3 contains 16 residues. With 0 bases removed from V and 5 bases from J, the gap between germline ends came to 17 bases. The CDR3 sequence is CASSLGASALLETQYF. CDR3 bases: TGCGCCAGCAGCTTGGGGGCGTCCGCCCTTCTGGAGACCCAGTACTTC. Full variable domain (rest looked up from reference TRBV5-1 and TRBJ2-5): KAGVTQTPRYLIKTRGQQVTLSCSPISGHRSVSWYQQTPGQGLQFLFEYFSETQRNKGNFPGRFSGRQFSNSRSEMNVSTLELGDSALYLCASSLGASALLETQYFGPGTRLLVL.

This clone was counted a single time. The chain recombines TRBV3-1 (or the pseudogene TRBV3-2) with TRBJ1-5; possibly TRBD1 for D (6 bases). Germline-derived CDR1 and CDR2 are LGHDT and YNNKEL (reference sequence). The V end was cut by 1 base, the J end by 6 bases, with 19 bases between. The CDR3 is 17 amino acids. DNA of the CDR3: TGTGCCAGCAGCCAAGGATTACGGGGGGCGAGAGGTCAGCCCCAGCATTTT. The encoded protein is CASSQGLRGARGQPQHF.

The chain links TRBV29-1 to TRBJ2-1; D uncertain. The CDR3 covers 12 residues. Germline V gene lookup returns CDR1 SQVTM and CDR2 ANQGSEA. V lost 0 bases and J 7 bases, leaving 7 bases between the germline ends. The CDR3 nucleotides read TGCAGCGTTGAAGACAACTTGAATGAGCAGTTCTTC. Translated: CSVEDNLNEQFF.

The chain couples TRBV5-1 to TRBJ2-3; possibly TRBD1 for D (6 bases). Germline V gene sequence: CDR1 SGHRS, CDR2 YFSETQ. This CDR3 has 15 amino acids. Trimming took 5 bases from V and 2 from J, leaving 15 bases between them. The CDR3 region is CASSLDRQNTDTQYF. The CDR3 DNA follows: TGCGCCAGCAGTCTTGACAGGCAGAACACAGATACGCAGTATTTT. Based on the CDR3 plus reference TRBV5-1 and TRBJ2-3, the full variable domain is KAGVTQTPRYLIKTRGQQVTLSCSPISGHRSVSWYQQTPGQGLQFLFEYFSETQRNKGNFPGRFSGRQFSNSRSEMNVSTLELGDSALYLCASSLDRQNTDTQYFGPGTRLTVL.

This clone came up a few times. The chain carries TRBV9 and TRBJ1-2; 7 nucleotides line up with TRBD1. Germline CDR1 SGDLS, CDR2 YYNGEE. This CDR3 region has 15 residues. V trimming: 2 bases; J trimming: 7 bases; junction bases outside the gene matches: 11. The CDR3 sequence is CASSVDRAGTSGYTF. The CDR3 DNA reads as TGTGCCAGCAGCGTCGACAGGGCGGGAACTTCTGGCTACACCTTC.